The T cell receptor (beta chain) described here comes from a study of memory CD8 T cells in hepatitis C reinfection (dated by TCRdb to about 2017). As for the study more broadly: Among the donors, a few cleared two back-to-back HCV infections on their own, whereas two got rid of a primary infection but ended up chronically infected after reinfection. Participants who had resolved a prior HCV infection were followed every 3 months in the reinfection study. HCV reinfection was defined as a positive HCV RNA test following two negative tests taken at least 60 days apart. Across an HCV reinfection episode in 5 or 6 donors, the study followed the TCR beta repertoire of virus-specific CD8 T cells over time. Previously published longitudinal data on tetramer+ CD8 T cell frequency were used to select the peak reinfection time point. Peak reinfection samples were obtained 3 to 8 weeks after detection of reinfection. Between the late 2000s and the early 2010s, 5 or 6 reinfection cases with stored pre-reinfection samples were identified.

The meaning of the sample's time point label: peak reinfection, 3 to 8 weeks after reinfection detection. TCR sequencing was performed on the sorted cells directly ex vivo, without any in vitro expansion beforehand. Donors were people who inject drugs enrolled in the Montreal Acute Hepatitis C Cohort Study (HEPCO) in Canada. Total naive CD8 T cells, sorted as viable CD3+ CD8+ CD45RO-, came from two donors at all three reinfection time points as controls. Before sorting, cryopreserved peripheral blood mononuclear cells were thawed and CD8 T cells were purified from those thawed cells. The MACS CD8+ T cell Isolation Kit was used to enrich CD8 T cells by negative selection. Cells were sorted on a BD FACSAria II sorter running FACSDiva software, and FlowJo was used to analyze the data. For this clone: What this receptor recognizes is not known. No clone much larger than this one lies a single base away; base qualities are absent.

CDR1 and CDR2 are read off the germline V gene as MNHEY and SVGAGI. The CDR3 covers 14 residues, taking in both the cysteine and the phenylalanine. The retained sequence is limited to the CDR3, 42 bases, with the frame set at the first base. A distance of 15 bases separates the germline ends of V and J, which lose 6 bases and 4 bases respectively. Library prep was done by the immunoSEQ multiplex PCR assay. Genomic DNA was extracted from the sorted cells, and the TCR beta V, D and J regions were sequenced using the automated high-throughput method of Adaptive Biotechnologies. A two-step, bias-controlled multiplex PCR was used to amplify the CDR3 regions. Amplified TCR beta libraries were sequenced on an Illumina instrument. From the authors' description of their analysis: The demultiplexed reads were processed to cut down on amplification and sequencing bias, and the IMGT database was used to assign CDR3 sequences to gene families. ImmunoSEQ software version 2.0 was used to analyze repertoire data. Out-of-frame sequences and sequences with stop codons in the CDR3 were removed from clonotype lists. Any clonotype with a frequency under 0.01% was left out, since that frequency corresponded to less than one cell. Richness was calculated by dividing observed richness by input cell number, and evenness was calculated by dividing Shannon entropy by log observed richness. Repertoire diversity and the similarity between time points were measured using Simpson diversity and Morisita-Horn overlap indices. Clonotypes were sorted into dominant (>1%), sub-dominant (0.5-0.99%), low abundance (0.1-0.49%) or lowest abundance (<0.1%) groups. The germline index was obtained by subtracting total nucleotide additions from total CDR3 length and then dividing the result by total CDR3 length. TCRdb re-hosts the immuneACCESS table, in-frame sequences only. Its copies lack some clones; in the studies checked, an unresolved V gene accounts for under half of them, and the cause for the rest is not known. Clonal size and the V and J genes are those of that table, whereas D and trimming came from the DNA. This sample holds fewer than 50,000 clones; around nine tenths were observed only once. The leading ten clones occupy approximately 1.2% of the sample.

Study-level results and caveats: With only a handful of donors, the study could not reach definitive conclusions about public clonotypes linked to secondary clearance.

The receptor was isolated from a young man with hepatitis C virus infection. Material: naive CD8+ T cells sorted from blood. Reading the label with the study, this specimen's cell subset or site is: total naive CD8+CD45RO- T cells. The receptor chain draws on TRBV6-5 and TRBJ1-1; perhaps TRBD1 is the D gene, with 5 bases matching. For the CDR3, the sequence is CASSPAGQGTEAFF. Here is the DNA: TGTGCCAGCAGCCCAGCAGGGCAGGGCACTGAAGCTTTCTTT.